This T cell receptor beta chain comes out of a study of blood T cell repertoires in COVID-19 (dated by TCRdb to the early 2020s). In terms of the full investigation: Collaborator samples came from the United States, Italy and Spain and covered acute and convalescent phases of COVID-19. The prospective study material was composed of cDNA or gDNA derived from T cells, B-cell-depleted T cells, or PBMCs. The dataset comprised deeply sampled blood TCRbeta repertoires from subjects exposed to, actively infected with, or recovered from COVID-19. The repertoires were released in a freely available public database intended as a resource for research on the immune response to SARS-CoV-2. Samples came from the ongoing ImmuneRACE study (first 160 participants) plus 1,254 subjects from 6 global collaborators. Nearly every sample came with metadata listing a de-identified subject ID, COVID-19 status, age in years and sex. HLA class I and class II types, where available, came from metadata supplied by the sample provider rather than from assay-based typing.

The immunoSEQ Assay, a bias-controlled multiplex PCR, was used to amplify TCRbeta CDR3 regions from genomic DNA. As for the original processing: The number of nucleated cells in each sample was estimated from the amplification of reference gene primers within the assay. Sequence reads were collapsed and filtered to measure the absolute abundance of every unique TCRbeta CDR3 rearrangement. For each sample, productive Simpson clonality was calculated by taking the square root of Simpson's diversity index across productive rearrangements. TCRdb re-hosts the immuneACCESS table, in-frame sequences only. Its copies lack some clones; in the studies checked, an unresolved V gene accounts for under half of them, and the cause for the rest is not known. Clone size and the V and J calls come from that table; the DNA yielded D and trimming. The sample table lists fewer than 400,000 clones, 89% of them with a count of one. Over 4% of the sample lies in the top ten.

Participants in the prospective study were enrolled through a virtual design, were aged roughly 18 to 100 years, and lived in 24 United States geographic areas. In the prospective study, participants were assigned to cohorts based on the clinical history participants reported in a screening survey and a study questionnaire. Recovered participants in ImmuneRACE Cohort 3 were defined as having two consecutive negative NP/OP PCR tests, clearance from a healthcare professional, or resolution of symptoms. In the prospective study, mobile phlebotomists collected whole blood, serum and a nasopharyngeal or oropharyngeal swab from each participant. Prospective study participants could optionally give additional blood draws and questionnaires over an approximately two-month period. Prospective study blood samples were shipped either frozen or at room temperature before DNA extraction. Beyond this particular receptor, the publication reports: The quantity of clinical and demographic metadata differed by source and by participant and was supplied without curation.

The germline V gene supplies CDR1 SGHTA and CDR2 FQGTGA. Including the terminal cysteine and phenylalanine, the CDR3 comprises 14 residues. Only the CDR3 DNA stays, 42 bases, in frame from base 1. Between the V and J ends, shortened by 1 base and 7 bases respectively, the junction contains 13 bases. This clone was counted a single time. Its antigen target is currently unknown. Qualities for individual bases were not recorded, and no much larger clone is one base off. This TCR came from a man aged 55-75 years who had recovered from COVID-19. Sequenced: PBMCs or T cells enriched from blood (not recorded which). This chain is built from TRBV7-3 and TRBJ1-2; TRBD1 is a possible D gene, resting on 5 matching bases. Here the CDR3 is given as CASSLRGGSGGYTF. The nucleotide sequence reads TGTGCCAGCAGCTTAAGGGGGGGATCCGGTGGCTACACCTTC.